The next 5 T cell receptor beta chains were all read from a single sample in a study of a mutant IDH1 vaccine in newly diagnosed glioma. The time point is: week 35, safety follow-up. Topical imiquimod was applied with each vaccine dose, which held 300 ug of mutant IDH1 20-mer peptide. Data came from immunoSEQ multiplex PCR; TCRdb stores just in-frame clones and leaves some out. The table has 40,000 to 60,000 clones, under 85% seen once. Antigens for these TCRs are unknown. Sequenced material: PBMCs, taken from a glioma patient whose treatment included an IDH1 peptide vaccine. These receptors all stem from a man aged 35 to 55 with glioma.

There are a few counts of this clone. The chain employs TRBV5-4 and TRBJ1-4, with 8 bases lining up with TRBD1. This CDR3 is 14 amino acids long. The V segment lost 1 base and the J segment 8 bases; nucleotides outside the gene matches: 4. The V gene's germline CDR1 is SGHNT and CDR2 YYREEE (reference sequence). CDR3 coding DNA: TGTGCCAGCAGCTTGCAGGGGGCCGTGGAAAAACTGTTTTTT. Protein product: CASSLQGAVEKLFF.

The chain couples TRBV7-2 to TRBJ1-1; no definite D call. This CDR3 is 14 amino acids long. Trimming pared 3 bases from V and 2 bases from J, leaving 10 bases between. CDR1 SGHTA and CDR2 FQGNSA come from the germline V gene. CDR3 nucleotides: TGTGCCAGCAGCTTCGGACCGATTAACACTGAAGCTTTCTTT. Translated: CASSFGPINTEAFF.

V is TRBV6-5 and J is TRBJ2-2; no clear D gene. The CDR3 totals 16 residues. CDR1 and CDR2 from the germline V gene are MNHEY and SVGAGI. The germline V and J ends were trimmed by 0 bases and 4 bases, with 12 bases remaining between them. The CDR3 DNA reads TGTGCCAGCAGTTACTCGAGTGGGAAGGGCACCGGGGAGCTGTTTTTT. Its translation is CASSYSSGKGTGELFF.

J is TRBJ2-3 and V is TRBV5-1; a weak D match, TRBD2 (6 bases). V was trimmed by 0 bases and J by 2 bases, leaving 10 bases between them. CDR3 length: 15 amino acids. The germline V gene encodes CDR1 SGHRS and CDR2 YFSETQ. The CDR3 sequence is CASSLGTTLTDTQYF. DNA for the CDR3: TGCGCCAGCAGCTTGGGGACTACACTCACAGATACGCAGTATTTT.

The J gene is TRBJ2-7, the V gene TRBV6-5; D remains unclear. The germline gives CDR1 MNHEY, CDR2 SVGAGI. The CDR3 covers 11 residues. V lost 0 bases, J lost 8 bases, and 5 bases lay in between. The CDR3 is CASSYSTKQYF. The CDR3 bases are TGTGCCAGCAGTTACTCGACCAAGCAGTACTTC.